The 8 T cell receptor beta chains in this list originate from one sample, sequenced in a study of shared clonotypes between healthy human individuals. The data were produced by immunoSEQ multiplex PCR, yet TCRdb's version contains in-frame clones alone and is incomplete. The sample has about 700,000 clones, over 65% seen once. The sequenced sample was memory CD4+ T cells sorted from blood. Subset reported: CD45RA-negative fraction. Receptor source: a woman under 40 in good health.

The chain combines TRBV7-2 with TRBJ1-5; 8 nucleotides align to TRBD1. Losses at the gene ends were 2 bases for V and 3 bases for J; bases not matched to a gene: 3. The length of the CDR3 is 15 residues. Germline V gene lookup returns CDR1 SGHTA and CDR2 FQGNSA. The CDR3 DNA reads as TGTGCCAGCAGCTTACGACAGGGGAACAATCAGCCCCAGCATTTT. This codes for CASSLRQGNNQPQHF.

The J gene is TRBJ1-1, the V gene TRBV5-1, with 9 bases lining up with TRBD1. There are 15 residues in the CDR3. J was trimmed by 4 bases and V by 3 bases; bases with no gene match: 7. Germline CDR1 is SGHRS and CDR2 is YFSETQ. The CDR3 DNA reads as TGCGCCAGCAGCTACATACAGGGGGCTGGCACTGAAGCTTTCTTT. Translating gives CASSYIQGAGTEAFF. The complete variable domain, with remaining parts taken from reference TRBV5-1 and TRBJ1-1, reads KAGVTQTPRYLIKTRGQQVTLSCSPISGHRSVSWYQQTPGQGLQFLFEYFSETQRNKGNFPGRFSGRQFSNSRSEMNVSTLELGDSALYLCASSYIQGAGTEAFFGQGTRLTVV.

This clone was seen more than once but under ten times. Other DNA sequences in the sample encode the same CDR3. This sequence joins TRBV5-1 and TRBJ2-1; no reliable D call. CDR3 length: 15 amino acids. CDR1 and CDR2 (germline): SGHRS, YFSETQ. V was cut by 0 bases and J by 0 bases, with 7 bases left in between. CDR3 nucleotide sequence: TGCGCCAGCAGCTTGGACAGCCTCTCCTACAATGAGCAGTTCTTC. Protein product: CASSLDSLSYNEQFF.

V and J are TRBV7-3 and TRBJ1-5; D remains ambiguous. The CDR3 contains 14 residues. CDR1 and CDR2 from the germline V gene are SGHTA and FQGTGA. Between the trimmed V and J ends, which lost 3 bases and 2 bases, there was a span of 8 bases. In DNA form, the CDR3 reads TGTGCCAGCAGCTTTGGAGGGCGCAATCAGCCCCAGCATTTT. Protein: CASSFGGRNQPQHF.

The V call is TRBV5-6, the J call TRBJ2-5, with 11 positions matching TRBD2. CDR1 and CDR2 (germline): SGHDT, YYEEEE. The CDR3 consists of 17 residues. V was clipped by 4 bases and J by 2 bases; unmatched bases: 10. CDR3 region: CASSQNPGLAEQETQYF. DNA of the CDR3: TGTGCCAGCAGCCAAAATCCGGGACTAGCGGAACAAGAGACCCAGTACTTC.

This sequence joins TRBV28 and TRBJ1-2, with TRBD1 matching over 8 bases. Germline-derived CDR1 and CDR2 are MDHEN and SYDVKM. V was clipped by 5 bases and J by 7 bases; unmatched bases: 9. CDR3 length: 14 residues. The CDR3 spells CASSLASGGAGYTF. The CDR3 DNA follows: TGTGCCAGCAGTCTTGCGTCAGGGGGCGCTGGCTACACCTTC.

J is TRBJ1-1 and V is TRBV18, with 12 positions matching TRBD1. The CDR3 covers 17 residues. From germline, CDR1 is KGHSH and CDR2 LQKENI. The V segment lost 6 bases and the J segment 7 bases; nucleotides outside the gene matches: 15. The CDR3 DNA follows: TGTGCCAGCTCGCGCAGCCTGGGACAGGGGGCCCCACTTGAAGCTTTCTTT. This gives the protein CASSRSLGQGAPLEAFF. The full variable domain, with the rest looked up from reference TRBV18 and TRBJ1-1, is NAGVMQNPRHLVRRRGQEARLRCSPMKGHSHVYWYRQLPEEGLKFMVYLQKENIIDESGMPKERFSAEFPKEGPSILRIQQVVRGDSAAYFCASSRSLGQGAPLEAFFGQGTRLTVV.

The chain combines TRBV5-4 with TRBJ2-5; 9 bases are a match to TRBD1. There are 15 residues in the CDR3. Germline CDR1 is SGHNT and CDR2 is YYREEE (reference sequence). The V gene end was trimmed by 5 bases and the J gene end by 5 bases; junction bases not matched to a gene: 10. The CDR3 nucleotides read TGTGCCAGCAGTGCTGGACAGGGGATGGGGGAGACCCAGTACTTC. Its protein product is CASSAGQGMGETQYF.